Given below is one T cell receptor beta chain in context. These data come from a study of blood T cell repertoires in COVID-19. Study information: Sample material is recorded as cDNA or gDNA derived from T cells, B-cell-depleted T cells, or PBMCs.

Participants were aged about 18 to 100 years from more than 20 US areas. Researchers sorted participants into cohorts using their self-reported clinical history. Shortly before study entry, within 2 weeks, exposed participants had met a COVID-19 case. The CDR3 sequence is 15 residues long. V was pared by 6 bases and J by 1 base, with 9 bases of the junction left unmatched. Germline lookup yields CDR1 SGHKS and CDR2 YYEKEE (reference sequence). This table comes from immunoSEQ multiplex PCR, and its TCRdb copy is limited to in-frame clones, with some not included. This repertoire shows about 430,000 clones, approximately 90% found once; its top ten account for about 1.5%.

Material for sequencing was PBMCs or T cells enriched from blood (not recorded which). The genes are TRBV5-5 and TRBJ2-7, with TRBD2 matching 8 bases. This sequence originates from a woman younger than 35 who had been exposed to COVID-19. The CDR3 DNA reads TGTGCCAGCACTCCCAAGCGGGGGAGTTCCTACGAGCAGTACTTC. This sequence encodes CASTPKRGSSYEQYF. The whole variable domain, filled in from reference TRBV5-5 and TRBJ2-7, reads DAGVTQSPTHLIKTRGQQVTLRCSPISGHKSVSWYQQVLGQGPQFIFQYYEKEERGRGNFPDRFSARQFPNYSSELNVNALLLGDSALYLCASTPKRGSSYEQYFGPGTRLTVT.